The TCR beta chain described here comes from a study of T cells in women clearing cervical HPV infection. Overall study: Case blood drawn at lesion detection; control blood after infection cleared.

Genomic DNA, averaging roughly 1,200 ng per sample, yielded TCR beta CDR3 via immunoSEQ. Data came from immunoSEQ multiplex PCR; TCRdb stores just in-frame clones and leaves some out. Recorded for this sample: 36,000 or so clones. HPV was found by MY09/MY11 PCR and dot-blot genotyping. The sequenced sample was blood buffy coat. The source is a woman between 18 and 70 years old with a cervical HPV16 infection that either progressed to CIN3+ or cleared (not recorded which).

The CDR3 sequence: CASSPQGLNYGYTF. The part of the CDR3 DNA that was read is TGCGCCAGCAGCCCACAGGGACTAAACTATGGC. The V gene is TRBV4-1, the J gene TRBJ1-2, with a weak D call TRBD1 (6 bases). Read sequence stops 3 residues before the CDR3 end, and the germline J gene provides the missing end. With 4 bases removed from V and 2 bases from J, the gap between germline ends came to 11 bases. The V gene's germline CDR1 is MGHRA and CDR2 YSYEKL. The CDR3 is 14 residues long.